This TCR beta chain was sequenced for a study of blood T cells in healthy people across ages. With regard to this clonotype: What it recognizes is unknown.

Primed by a sample-barcoded 5' primer and a J-beta primer mix, a second PCR proceeded for 7 to 11 cycles. TCRdb re-called the 5' RACE reads with MiXCR, one entry per CDR3 protein. Among around 800,000 distinct CDR3 sequences listed, 40% to 50% were seen once. Study-level findings and limits: Roughly linear age-related decline in beta diversity appeared, significant by age approximately 40. A strong correlation was seen between TCR beta diversity and naive T cell percentage. The unknown donor CMV status may have confounded expanded clonotype changes. Estimates of total diversity, which came from one million sequenced T cells, were considered to be underestimates.

Trimming removed 11 bases at V and 0 bases at J, with 18 bases between. The CDR3 spans 15 residues. CDR1 is MNHEY, CDR2 SVGAGI, per germline. Sequencing input: blood. This sequence was found in a man in his sixties in good health. The V call is TRBV6-5, the J call TRBJ2-3; D might be TRBD1 or TRBD2, each matching 5 bases. The CDR3 DNA is TGTGCCGGCGCTACCGGGACCCGGAGCACAGATACGCAGTATTTT. This encodes CAGATGTRSTDTQYF.